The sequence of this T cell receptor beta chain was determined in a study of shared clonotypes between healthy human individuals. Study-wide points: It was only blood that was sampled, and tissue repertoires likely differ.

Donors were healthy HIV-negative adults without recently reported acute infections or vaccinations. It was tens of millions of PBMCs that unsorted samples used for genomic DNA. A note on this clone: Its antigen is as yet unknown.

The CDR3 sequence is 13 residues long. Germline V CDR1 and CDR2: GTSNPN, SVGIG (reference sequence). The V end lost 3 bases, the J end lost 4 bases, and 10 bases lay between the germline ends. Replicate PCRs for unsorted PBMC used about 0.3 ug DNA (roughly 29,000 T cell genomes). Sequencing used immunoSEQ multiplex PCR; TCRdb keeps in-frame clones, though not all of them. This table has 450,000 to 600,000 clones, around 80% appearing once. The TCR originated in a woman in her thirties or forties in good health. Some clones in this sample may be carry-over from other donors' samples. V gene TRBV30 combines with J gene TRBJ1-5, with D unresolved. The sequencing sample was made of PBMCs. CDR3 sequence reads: CAWSTSVNQPQHF. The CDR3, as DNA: TGTGCCTGGAGCACCTCAGTGAATCAGCCCCAGCATTTT. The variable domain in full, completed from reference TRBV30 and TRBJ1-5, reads SQTIHQWPATLVQPVGSPLSLECTVEGTSNPNLYWYRQAAGRGLQLLFYSVGIGQISSEVPQNLSASRPQDRQFILSSKKLLLSDSGFYLCAWSTSVNQPQHFGDGTRLSIL.